Listed here are 27 T cell receptor beta chains from one sample, sequenced in a study of Graves' ophthalmopathy and Graves' hyperthyroidism. Investigators amplified TCR beta CDR3 regions from RNA transcripts. First-round RT-PCR used HTBI primers; second-round multiplex PCR followed. MiXCR, run by TCRdb on the multiplex PCR reads, gives a single entry per CDR3 protein. The sample has 200,000 to 250,000 distinct CDR3 sequences, approximately 21% seen once. The sequencing sample was made of peripheral blood. These receptors were taken from a woman in her 50s with Graves' ophthalmopathy.

This clonotype was seen many times. The V gene is TRBV6-1, the J gene TRBJ2-7; no reliable D call. V was pared by 2 bases and J by 5 bases, with 13 bases between. CDR1 is MNHNS, CDR2 SASEGT, per germline. CDR3 size: 14 residues. CDR3 in amino acids: CASSESHAGNEQYF. In nucleotides, the CDR3 is TGTGCCAGCAGTGAAAGCCACGCTGGGAACGAGCAGTACTTC.

This clonotype was seen at least ten times. V is TRBV28 and J is TRBJ1-1, with 8 bases fitting TRBD1. This CDR3 is 15 amino acids long. J gave up 0 bases and V 6 bases, and 6 bases lay outside the gene matches. From germline, CDR1 is MDHEN and CDR2 SYDVKM. The CDR3 spells CASRDRAQMNTEAFF. For the CDR3, the DNA is TGTGCCAGCAGGGACAGGGCTCAAATGAACACTGAAGCTTTCTTT.

This clonotype was seen at least ten times. The chain has TRBV15 and TRBJ2-5; no clear D gene. The CDR3 has 15 amino acids. Per the germline V gene, CDR1 is LNHNV and CDR2 is YYDKDF (reference sequence). Trimming shortened V by 1 base and J by 1 base, and 10 bases separated the two germline ends. CDR3 nucleotide sequence: TGTGCCACCAGCAGAGTATCAGTGAGCCAAGAGACCCAGTACTTC. Residues: CATSRVSVSQETQYF.

This clonotype was found once. The rearrangement joins TRBV11-3 to TRBJ2-3, with 7 bases matching TRBD2. Germline assignment: CDR1 SGHNT and CDR2 YENEEA. The CDR3 extends over 14 amino acids. After removal of 3 bases from V and 3 bases from J, the junction contained 3 bases not matched to a gene. This CDR3 reads CASSLSGVTDTQYF. The CDR3 region has the DNA TGTGCCAGCAGCTTGAGCGGGGTTACAGATACGCAGTATTTT. Based on the CDR3 plus reference TRBV11-3 and TRBJ2-3, the full variable domain is EAGVVQSPRYKIIEKKQPVAFWCNPISGHNTLYWYLQNLGQGPELLIRYENEEAVDDSQLPKDRFSAERLKGVDSTLKIQPAELGDSAVYLCASSLSGVTDTQYFGPGTRLTVL.

The CDR3 region is CASSYHGTGGARETQYF. Written as DNA, the CDR3 is TGTGCCAGCAGTTACCATGGGACAGGGGGCGCCCGAGAGACCCAGTACTTC. The rearrangement joins TRBV6-5 to TRBJ2-5; 12 bases are shared with TRBD1. The CDR3 contains 17 residues. Germline-derived CDR1 and CDR2 are MNHEY and SVGAGI. V shed 2 bases, J shed 4 bases, and the junction held 8 bases outside the gene matches.

This clonotype was found many times. The gene calls are TRBV20-1 and TRBJ1-2, with D possibly being TRBD1 (6 bases). The CDR3 totals 17 residues. Germline CDR1 and CDR2: DFQATT and SNEGSKA (reference sequence). V was cut by 0 bases and J by 1 base, with 18 bases left in between. The CDR3 reads CSARDLRGGTFNYGYTF. CDR3 bases: TGCAGTGCTAGAGATTTAAGGGGCGGGACATTTAACTATGGCTACACCTTC.

V is TRBV12-3 or TRBV12-4 and J is TRBJ1-6; D remains ambiguous. Trimming removed 1 base at V and 12 bases at J, with 13 bases between. This CDR3 comprises 14 residues. CDR3 sequence reads: CASSLGAQDLPLHF. In DNA, the CDR3 is TGTGCCAGCAGTTTAGGGGCCCAGGATTTACCCCTCCACTTT.

This clonotype was seen ten or more times. The J gene is TRBJ1-2, the V gene TRBV5-1; D uncertain. The V end lost 0 bases, the J end lost 10 bases, and 13 bases lay between the germline ends. This CDR3 is built from 13 residues. Germline lookup yields CDR1 SGHRS and CDR2 YFSETQ. CDR3 sequence reads: CASSLEVERPYTF. The CDR3 nucleotides are TGCGCCAGCAGCTTGGAAGTTGAAAGACCCTACACCTTC.

This clonotype was seen ten or more times. The chain carries TRBV7-9 and TRBJ1-6, with D perhaps TRBD1 (5 bases). V lost 6 bases and J lost 8, with 11 bases in between. Germline CDR1 SEHNR, CDR2 FQNEAQ (reference sequence). CDR3 length: 13 residues. CDR3: CASSSQGDSPLHF. The CDR3 coding sequence is TGTGCCAGCAGTAGCCAGGGAGATTCACCCCTCCACTTT. Full variable domain (remainder filled in from reference TRBV7-9 and TRBJ1-6): DTGVSQNPRHKITKRGQNVTFRCDPISEHNRLYWYRQTLGQGPEFLTYFQNEAQLEKSRLLSDRFSAERPKGSFSTLEIQRTEQGDSAMYLCASSSQGDSPLHFGNGTRLTVT.

This clonotype was seen ten or more times. The chain carries TRBV28 and TRBJ2-7, with 9 bases identical to TRBD2. The CDR3 is 12 residues long. Germline V gene sequence: CDR1 MDHEN, CDR2 SYDVKM. Germline trimming cut 7 bases from V and 3 bases from J; bases unmatched to any gene: 1. CDR3 DNA sequence: TGTGCCAGCACGACTAGCGGCTACGAGCAGTACTTC. Translated: CASTTSGYEQYF.

This clonotype was seen repeatedly, ten times or more. This chain uses TRBV6-1 with TRBJ2-7; no clear D. The germline V gene encodes CDR1 MNHNS and CDR2 SASEGT. The CDR3 is made up of 14 amino acids. Between the trimmed V and J ends, which lost 0 bases and 3 bases, there was a span of 9 bases. The CDR3 protein is CASSEARLIYEQYF. The CDR3 DNA is TGTGCCAGCAGTGAAGCAAGGCTAATCTACGAGCAGTACTTC.

For the CDR3, the DNA is TGTGCCAGCAGCTTAGATCCGGGGGGCAGGGAGACCCAGTACTTC. This gives the protein CASSLDPGGRETQYF. This rearrangement joins TRBV11-2 to TRBJ2-5; perhaps TRBD2 as D (7 bases). Germline V CDR1 and CDR2: SGHAT, FQNNGV. This CDR3 is 15 amino acids long. Trimming pared 0 bases from V and 5 bases from J, leaving 13 bases between.

This clonotype was seen repeatedly, ten times or more. The chain employs TRBV6-1 and TRBJ1-5; a weak D match, TRBD1 (5 bases). The CDR3 extends over 13 amino acids. The V gene lost 2 bases and the J gene lost 4 bases, with 6 bases spanning the gap. CDR1 and CDR2 from the germline V gene are MNHNS and SASEGT. The CDR3 bases are TGTGCCAGCAGTGAACAGGGTAATCAGCCCCAGCATTTT. This codes for CASSEQGNQPQHF.

In this sample, this clonotype turned up many times. The genes are TRBV12-5 and TRBJ1-6; 9 bases match TRBD1. Germline assignment: CDR1 LGHNT and CDR2 FRNRAP. V shed 7 bases and J 10 bases; nucleotides not matched to a gene: 8. This CDR3 has 14 residues. CDR3 sequence (DNA): TGTGCTAGTGTCCCCGGGACAGGGAACTCACCCCTCCACTTT. It yields the protein CASVPGTGNSPLHF. Complete variable domain (other parts from reference TRBV12-5 and TRBJ1-6): DARVTQTPRHKVTEMGQEVTMRCQPILGHNTVFWYRQTMMQGLELLAYFRNRAPLDDSGMPKDRFSAEMPDATLATLKIQPSEPRDSAVYFCASVPGTGNSPLHFGNGTRLTVT.

This clonotype appeared many times. The V gene is TRBV5-1, the J gene TRBJ2-7; weak D call: TRBD2 (5 bases). The CDR3 extends over 14 amino acids. V was shortened by 7 bases and J by 5 bases, with 19 bases between the two germline ends. Germline CDR1 and CDR2: SGHRS and YFSETQ. The CDR3 nucleotides are TGCGCCAGCCGATCACGGGGTTTTGCCGACGAGCAGTACTTC. It is translated as CASRSRGFADEQYF.

This clonotype was found many times. The chain links TRBV7-2 to TRBJ2-5; tentatively, D is TRBD2 (7 bases). The V end lost 5 bases, the J end lost 5 bases, and 18 bases lay between the germline ends. CDR3 length equals 15 residues. Per germline, CDR1 SGHTA and CDR2 FQGNSA. CDR3 amino acids: CASSPGAGREETQYF. The DNA of the CDR3 is TGTGCCAGCAGCCCGGGGGCAGGGCGGGAGGAGACCCAGTACTTC.

In its sample, this clonotype was seen a few times. The chain has TRBV3-1 and TRBJ2-7; TRBD2 is a possible D gene (6 bases). The CDR3 runs to 12 residues. The V end was cut by 3 bases, the J end by 4 bases, with 7 bases between. CDR1 LGHDT and CDR2 YNNKEL come from the germline V gene (reference sequence). CDR3 nucleotide sequence: TGTGCCAGCAGCCACGGAGGGTACGAGCAGTACTTC. Its translation: CASSHGGYEQYF.

This clonotype was recorded at least ten times. J is TRBJ1-5 and V is TRBV19; D not resolved. Trimming removed 4 bases at V and 0 bases at J, with 7 bases between. Germline-derived CDR1 and CDR2 are LNHDA and SQIVND (reference sequence). CDR3 length: 14 residues. The CDR3 is CASSNQFSNQPQHF. CDR3 in DNA: TGTGCCAGTAGTAATCAGTTTAGCAATCAGCCCCAGCATTTT.

This clonotype occurred many times. The rearrangement uses TRBV28 and TRBJ1-5; 10 bases fit TRBD1. Trimming at V came to 5 bases and at J to 7 bases, leaving 8 bases not matched to a gene. This CDR3 contains 15 residues. Germline CDR1 is MDHEN and CDR2 is SYDVKM. The CDR3 is CASSLSLGQGQPQHF. CDR3 nucleotides: TGTGCCAGCAGTCTATCCCTGGGACAGGGGCAGCCCCAGCATTTT.

The chain combines TRBV7-8 with TRBJ2-7; D gene uncertain. Germline V gene sequence: CDR1 SGHVS, CDR2 FQNEAQ. This CDR3 has 13 amino acids. V lost 1 base, J lost 2 bases, and 6 bases lay in between. The CDR3 sequence is CASSLVIAYEQYF. In DNA form, the CDR3 reads TGTGCCAGCAGCTTAGTAATTGCCTACGAGCAGTACTTC.

This clonotype was seen repeatedly, ten times or more. CDR3 in DNA: TGTGCCAGTGCCGTGGGGGCGGGGAACACCGGGGAGCTGTTTTTT. Amino acids: CASAVGAGNTGELFF. V gene TRBV25-1 combines with J gene TRBJ2-2; perhaps TRBD1 as D (6 bases). Germline V gene lookup returns CDR1 MGHDK and CDR2 SYGVNS. V lost 9 bases and J 1 base, leaving 15 bases between the germline ends. This CDR3 region has 15 residues.

This clonotype was seen repeatedly, ten times or more. This chain joins TRBV5-5 and TRBJ1-2; 9 positions match TRBD1. From germline, CDR1 is SGHKS and CDR2 YYEKEE (reference sequence). This CDR3 is 15 amino acids long. Unmatched junction bases numbered 2, after V lost 0 bases and J lost 2 bases. The CDR3 sequence: CASSLEQGANYGYTF. Written as DNA, the CDR3 is TGTGCCAGCAGCTTGGAACAGGGGGCAAACTATGGCTACACCTTC.

This clonotype was seen at least ten times. V is TRBV9 and J is TRBJ1-5, with 7 nucleotides matching TRBD1. This CDR3 region has 14 residues. V gave up 4 bases and J gave up 5 bases; unmatched junction bases: 6. Germline CDR1 reads SGDLS; CDR2 reads YYNGEE. CDR3 sequence reads: CASSPQGGDQPQHF. The CDR3 DNA reads as TGTGCCAGCAGCCCTCAGGGGGGAGATCAGCCCCAGCATTTT. Complete variable domain (other parts from reference TRBV9 and TRBJ1-5): DSGVTQTPKHLITATGQRVTLRCSPRSGDLSVYWYQQSLDQGLQFLIQYYNGEERAKGNILERFSAQQFPDLHSELNLSSLELGDSALYFCASSPQGGDQPQHFGDGTRLSIL.

This clonotype has a count of ten or more. The chain joins TRBV7-2 to TRBJ2-5; D not resolved. The germline CDR1 and CDR2 sequences are SGHTA and FQGNSA. This CDR3 has 15 amino acids. The germline V and J ends were trimmed by 2 bases and 1 base, with 11 bases remaining between them. The CDR3 protein is CASSLPAGIQETQYF. The CDR3 DNA sequence: TGTGCCAGCAGCTTACCCGCTGGAATCCAAGAGACCCAGTACTTC.

This clonotype was recorded at least ten times. The chain carries TRBV12-3 or TRBV12-4 and TRBJ2-7, with 14 bases lining up with TRBD2. The CDR3 spans 13 residues. The V and J ends lost 5 bases and 12 bases, in that order; junction bases with no gene match: 6. In DNA, the CDR3 is TGTGCCAGCAGTGGACTAGCGGGAGGTCCCTCGTACTTC. Its translation is CASSGLAGGPSYF.

The chain uses TRBV11-1 and TRBJ2-7; 7 nucleotides line up with TRBD2. Germline V gives CDR1 SGHAT, CDR2 FQDESV (reference sequence). With V trimmed by 5 bases and J by 0 bases, 13 bases remained unmatched. This CDR3 region has 17 residues. The DNA for the CDR3 is TGTGCCAGCAGCCATCACCCCGGCGGGAGCCCCTCCTACGAGCAGTACTTC. It encodes CASSHHPGGSPSYEQYF.

V usage is TRBV5-1 and J usage is TRBJ2-7; D may correspond to TRBD1 or TRBD2 (5 bases each). The CDR3 is 14 residues long. Trimming stripped 3 bases from V and 2 bases from J, with 12 bases between. Germline V gives CDR1 SGHRS, CDR2 YFSETQ. In DNA, the CDR3 is TGCGCCAGCAGCTCAGGGACGGCGACCTACGAGCAGTACTTC. Translation: CASSSGTATYEQYF.